The 22 T cell receptor beta chains given below trace back to one sample, sequenced in a study of blood T cell repertoires in COVID-19. Using immunoSEQ multiplex PCR, the repertoire was profiled, and TCRdb retains in-frame clones only, with some absent. The sample carries over 400,000 clones, around 86% recorded once. Specimen: peripheral blood. The origin of the receptors is a young woman with active or convalescent COVID-19.

The chain has TRBV7-2 and TRBJ2-3, with a possible D match to TRBD2 (6 bases). The ends were cut back, 5 bases at V and 2 bases at J, with 14 bases in the middle. The CDR3 contains 15 residues. CDR1 and CDR2 (germline): SGHTA, FQGNSA. CDR3 in amino acids: CASSINAGNTDTQYF. For the CDR3, the DNA is TGTGCCAGCAGCATCAACGCGGGGAACACAGATACGCAGTATTTT.

This clone was seen more than once but under ten times. This chain uses TRBV9 with TRBJ2-3, with TRBD2 identical over 10 bases. V lost 0 bases and J lost 0; bases outside the gene matches: 7. CDR3 size: 18 residues. The V gene's germline CDR1 is SGDLS and CDR2 YYNGEE. CDR3 DNA sequence: TGTGCCAGCAGCGTAGGTGTTAGCGGGGGGCCTAGCACAGATACGCAGTATTTT. Translating it yields CASSVGVSGGPSTDTQYF.

V and J are TRBV27 and TRBJ2-3, with D tentatively TRBD1 (5 bases). Trimming removed 5 bases at V and 0 bases at J, with 12 bases between. This CDR3 comprises 15 residues. Germline CDR1 reads MNHEY; CDR2 reads SMNVEV (reference sequence). This CDR3 reads CASSAWGPSTDTQYF. CDR3 DNA: TGTGCCAGCAGTGCGTGGGGCCCTAGCACAGATACGCAGTATTTT.

This clone was seen only a few times. The chain employs TRBV5-1 and TRBJ1-5; weak D call: TRBD1 (6 bases). Germline values: CDR1 SGHRS, CDR2 YFSETQ. The CDR3 extends over 14 amino acids. V lost 1 base and J 2 bases, leaving 7 bases between the germline ends. The DNA of the CDR3 is TGCGCCAGCAGCTTGTCAGGGGGCAATCAGCCCCAGCATTTT. This sequence encodes CASSLSGGNQPQHF.

This clone was detected only a few times. The chain links TRBV18 to TRBJ1-1; tentative D call: TRBD1 (6 bases). The germline V and J ends were trimmed by 5 bases and 1 base, with 14 bases remaining between them. The CDR3 has 15 residues. Germline V gene sequence: CDR1 KGHSH, CDR2 LQKENI. The CDR3 coding sequence is TGTGCCAGCTCAAAAACCGGGACAACGAACACTGAAGCTTTCTTT. This sequence encodes CASSKTGTTNTEAFF.

The V call is TRBV24-1, the J call TRBJ1-5; 9 bases fit TRBD1. The V gene's germline CDR1 is KGHDR and CDR2 SFDVKD. Losses at the gene ends were 10 bases for V and 6 bases for J; bases not matched to a gene: 6. The CDR3 has 13 amino acids. DNA of the CDR3: TGTGCCACTCAACAGGGGGCCGGTCAGCCCCAGCATTTT. Translated, it gives CATQQGAGQPQHF.

Only one count was recorded for this clone. CDR3 DNA: TGTGCCAGCAGGAACCAGGTCAACCCTAACTATGGCTACACCTTC. Protein: CASRNQVNPNYGYTF. The V and J genes are TRBV3-1 (or the pseudogene TRBV3-2) and TRBJ1-2; unclear D gene. The V gene's germline CDR1 is LGHDT and CDR2 YNNKEL (reference sequence). Trimming stripped 6 bases from V and 0 bases from J, with 14 bases between. The CDR3 is 15 residues long.

The J gene is TRBJ2-1, the V gene TRBV7-2, with 8 bases matching TRBD2. Trimming took 5 bases from V and 4 from J; bases not matched to a gene: 7. CDR1 is SGHTA and CDR2 is FQGNSA in the germline V gene. The CDR3 is made up of 15 amino acids. CDR3 DNA sequence: TGTGCCAGCAGCGCCTATGGCGGGGGGTACAATGAGCAGTTCTTC. Residues: CASSAYGGGYNEQFF.

In its sample, this clone was seen a few times. This chain connects TRBV7-9 to TRBJ2-7; 8 nucleotides match TRBD1. V lost 2 bases, J lost 0 bases, and 12 bases stayed unmatched. Germline CDR1 SEHNR, CDR2 FQNEAQ (reference sequence). The CDR3 covers 18 residues. The CDR3 sequence is CASSLYSPGGVLSYEQYF. The CDR3 DNA is TGTGCCAGCAGCTTATACTCCCCAGGGGGCGTCCTCTCCTACGAGCAGTACTTC. Drawing the rest from reference TRBV7-9 and TRBJ2-7, the complete variable domain is DTGVSQNPRHKITKRGQNVTFRCDPISEHNRLYWYRQTLGQGPEFLTYFQNEAQLEKSRLLSDRFSAERPKGSFSTLEIQRTEQGDSAMYLCASSLYSPGGVLSYEQYFGPGTRLTVT.

The CDR3 nucleotides read TGTGCCAGTAGTATGGGACTAGCGGGAGTTCGCTATGAGCAGTTCTTC. Protein product: CASSMGLAGVRYEQFF. The J gene is TRBJ2-1, the V gene TRBV19; the match to TRBD2 covers 14 bases. The V gene's germline CDR1 is LNHDA and CDR2 SQIVND (reference sequence). The length of the CDR3 is 16 residues. V was clipped by 3 bases and J by 8 bases; unmatched bases: 6.

The CDR3 loop is CASSEYLGQGASEQYF. In DNA form, the CDR3 reads TGTGCCAGCAGTGAGTATCTGGGACAGGGGGCGAGTGAGCAGTACTTC. The chain combines TRBV6-1 with TRBJ2-7, with 12 bases lining up with TRBD1. Germline V gene sequence: CDR1 MNHNS, CDR2 SASEGT. The CDR3 is 16 residues long. V lost 3 bases to trimming and J lost 7 bases; unmatched junction nucleotides: 10.

The chain recombines TRBV5-1 with TRBJ1-5, with no clear D. The CDR3 covers 14 residues. The V and J ends lost 2 bases and 3 bases respectively, with 9 bases between them. Germline assignment: CDR1 SGHRS and CDR2 YFSETQ. The CDR3: CASSFGGDNQPQHF. The CDR3, as DNA: TGCGCCAGCAGCTTTGGCGGGGACAATCAGCCCCAGCATTTT.

The chain joins TRBV19 to TRBJ1-2; TRBD1 is a possible D gene (5 bases). Between the trimmed V and J ends, which lost 10 bases and 1 base, there was a span of 13 bases. CDR1 is LNHDA and CDR2 is SQIVND in the germline V gene (reference sequence). This CDR3 has 13 amino acids. The CDR3 sequence is CATSSGFNYGYTF. DNA of the CDR3: TGTGCCACCTCATCAGGGTTTAACTATGGCTACACCTTC.

The J gene is TRBJ1-1, the V gene TRBV9; 9 nucleotides agree with TRBD1. The CDR3 runs to 15 residues. Losses at the gene ends were 2 bases for V and 0 bases for J; bases not matched to a gene: 2. CDR1 and CDR2 from the germline V gene are SGDLS and YYNGEE. CDR3 amino acids: CASSVRTGVNTEAFF. The DNA for the CDR3 is TGTGCCAGCAGCGTGAGGACAGGGGTGAACACTGAAGCTTTCTTT.

The rearrangement uses TRBV29-1 and TRBJ1-1; D gene unclear. Trimming removed 6 bases from V and 0 bases from J, with 11 bases in between. The germline gives CDR1 SQVTM, CDR2 ANQGSEA. CDR3 length: 13 residues. The CDR3 is CSVSADLNTEAFF. The CDR3 region has the DNA TGCAGCGTAAGTGCAGATTTGAACACTGAAGCTTTCTTT.

The gene calls are TRBV27 and TRBJ1-4; 12 bases align to TRBD1. Germline assignment: CDR1 MNHEY and CDR2 SMNVEV (reference sequence). V lost 2 bases and J lost 9; bases outside the gene matches: 4. This CDR3 has 15 amino acids. CDR3 coding DNA: TGTGCCAGCAGTTTAGGGACAGGGGGCGCGAAAAAACTGTTTTTT. It yields the protein CASSLGTGGAKKLFF. Drawing the rest from reference TRBV27 and TRBJ1-4, the complete variable domain is EAQVTQNPRYLITVTGKKLTVTCSQNMNHEYMSWYRQDPGLGLRQIYYSMNVEVTDKGDVPEGYKVSRKEKRNFPLILESPSPNQTSLYFCASSLGTGGAKKLFFGSGTQLSVL.

The rearrangement uses TRBV5-1 and TRBJ2-1; 7 positions agree with TRBD2. V shed 3 bases, J shed 9 bases, and the junction held 3 bases outside the gene matches. The CDR3 length is 12 residues. Germline CDR1 SGHRS, CDR2 YFSETQ. CDR3 DNA: TGCGCCAGCAGCTGGGAGGGGAGTGAGCAGTTCTTC. Translation: CASSWEGSEQFF.

V usage is TRBV27 and J usage is TRBJ2-5; TRBD2 might be the D (5 bases). Trimming stripped 6 bases from V and 2 bases from J, with 13 bases between. Germline CDR1 MNHEY, CDR2 SMNVEV (reference sequence). The CDR3 runs 14 residues. CDR3 sequence reads: CASSLTSFQETQYF. The DNA for the CDR3 is TGTGCCAGCAGCCTTACTAGTTTTCAAGAGACCCAGTACTTC.

This chain uses TRBV7-9 with TRBJ1-4; D not resolved. In germline, CDR1 is SEHNR, CDR2 FQNEAQ (reference sequence). The V gene lost 5 bases and the J gene lost 0 bases, with 7 bases spanning the gap. The CDR3 length is 14 residues. CDR3 DNA sequence: TGTGCCAGCAGCGGAGTTGCAACTAATGAAAAACTGTTTTTT. Translated, it gives CASSGVATNEKLFF. The entire variable domain, with the rest obtained from reference TRBV7-9 and TRBJ1-4, is as follows: DTGVSQNPRHKITKRGQNVTFRCDPISEHNRLYWYRQTLGQGPEFLTYFQNEAQLEKSRLLSDRFSAERPKGSFSTLEIQRTEQGDSAMYLCASSGVATNEKLFFGSGTQLSVL.

The chain is built from TRBV4-2 and TRBJ1-2, with no clear D. CDR3 length: 12 amino acids. Trimming removed 1 base from V and 7 bases from J, with 7 bases in between. In germline, CDR1 is LGHNA, CDR2 YNFKEQ. CDR3 amino acids: CASSQAPFGYTF. CDR3 nucleotides: TGTGCCAGCAGCCAAGCCCCCTTTGGCTACACCTTC.

This chain uses TRBV18 with TRBJ2-7, with 9 bases fitting TRBD2. Trimming cost V 2 bases and J 9 bases; bases outside gene matches: 11. Germline V gene data show CDR1 as KGHSH and CDR2 as LQKENI. The CDR3 covers 15 residues. The CDR3 nucleotides read TGTGCCAGCTCACCAGGATCTAGCGGGAACGGTGTGCAGTACTTC. This sequence encodes CASSPGSSGNGVQYF.

This clone was observed many times. The chain is built from TRBV5-1 and TRBJ2-5, with 13 bases lining up with TRBD2. This CDR3 spans 16 amino acids. Germline V CDR1 and CDR2: SGHRS, YFSETQ. V trimming: 3 bases; J trimming: 5 bases; junction bases outside the gene matches: 7. The CDR3 loop reads CASSWRLAGGTETQYF. The DNA of the CDR3 is TGCGCCAGCAGCTGGAGACTAGCGGGGGGTACGGAGACCCAGTACTTC.